This T cell receptor beta chain stems from a study of shared clonotypes between healthy human individuals. V was pared by 6 bases and J by 6 bases, with 10 bases between. This CDR3 region has 12 residues. Germline values: CDR1 MDHEN, CDR2 SYDVKM. As to this clone: This sample includes further DNA sequences coding for the same CDR3.

Authors' processing steps: Filtering differed, since immunoSEQ gave only junction sequences and no quality scores. The assay was immunoSEQ multiplex PCR, and TCRdb's table has in-frame clones only and misses some. V and J calls and clone size are copied from that table; D and trimming were computed from the DNA. The data contain some 1,400,000 clones, more than 95% of them singletons. Donors had no recently reported acute infections or vaccinations and were HIV-negative. The sequence came from a man aged 30-40 years in good health. The material sequenced was naive CD4+ T cells sorted from blood. Specified subset: CD45RA+ positively selected. The chain is built from TRBV28 and TRBJ2-3, with D unresolved. The CDR3: CASSFSRDTQYF. In DNA form, the CDR3 reads TGTGCCAGCAGCTTCTCCCGCGATACGCAGTATTTT.